The 9 T cell receptor beta chains reported below all come from one sample, sequenced in a study of cytomegalovirus exposure and HLA in healthy donors. The table came from immunoSEQ multiplex PCR; TCRdb's copy has only in-frame clones and leaves some out. The table has 90,000 or so clones, 85% seen once. The sample consisted of PBMCs. All receptors come from a man younger than 35 in good health and CMV-seropositive.

The chain carries TRBV9 and TRBJ2-7, with a tentative D call TRBD2 (6 bases). V shed 0 bases and J shed 4 bases, with 14 bases lying between them. CDR3 length: 15 amino acids. Germline V gene lookup returns CDR1 SGDLS and CDR2 YYNGEE. CDR3 coding DNA: TGTGCCAGCAGCGTAGGGGCGGGAAAAGGGTACGAGCAGTACTTC. Protein product: CASSVGAGKGYEQYF.

The chain uses TRBV4-1 and TRBJ2-5, with TRBD2 matching over 7 bases. V shed 5 bases, J shed 6 bases, and the junction held 12 bases outside the gene matches. Germline V lookup: CDR1 MGHRA, CDR2 YSYEKL. This CDR3 spans 15 amino acids. The CDR3 loop reads CASSSAGVGVKTQYF. CDR3 nucleotide sequence: TGCGCCAGCAGCTCCGCGGGAGTCGGCGTAAAGACCCAGTACTTC.

The J gene is TRBJ1-4, the V gene TRBV9; TRBD1 matches at 7 bases. The CDR3 spans 14 residues. Per germline, CDR1 SGDLS and CDR2 YYNGEE. Trimming removed 3 bases from V and 4 bases from J; junction bases left unmatched: 3. Here the CDR3 DNA reads TGTGCCAGCAGCGCGGGACAGCTTAATGAAAAACTGTTTTTT. As protein: CASSAGQLNEKLFF. Full variable domain (outside the CDR3, taken from reference TRBV9 and TRBJ1-4): DSGVTQTPKHLITATGQRVTLRCSPRSGDLSVYWYQQSLDQGLQFLIQYYNGEERAKGNILERFSAQQFPDLHSELNLSSLELGDSALYFCASSAGQLNEKLFFGSGTQLSVL.

This clone has only one observation. This chain uses TRBV7-9 with TRBJ2-7; possible D gene TRBD1, 6 bases. Trimming cost V 3 bases and J 6 bases, with 21 bases left between them. CDR3 size: 16 residues. The germline V gene has CDR1 SEHNR and CDR2 FQNEAQ (reference sequence). CDR3 amino acids: CASSLTLQGPGVEQYF. CDR3 coding DNA: TGTGCCAGCAGCTTGACCCTACAGGGCCCCGGGGTCGAGCAGTACTTC. Drawing the rest from reference TRBV7-9 and TRBJ2-7, the complete variable domain is DTGVSQNPRHKITKRGQNVTFRCDPISEHNRLYWYRQTLGQGPEFLTYFQNEAQLEKSRLLSDRFSAERPKGSFSTLEIQRTEQGDSAMYLCASSLTLQGPGVEQYFGPGTRLTVT.

In its sample, this clone was seen a few times. This chain links TRBV9 with TRBJ1-2; 8 nucleotides line up with TRBD1. Germline CDR1 SGDLS, CDR2 YYNGEE. With V trimmed by 5 bases and J by 3 bases, 3 bases remained unmatched. This CDR3 has 13 residues. The CDR3 nucleotides are TGTGCCAGCAGGGGACAGGACCACTATGGCTACACCTTC. Translating it yields CASRGQDHYGYTF.

This sequence joins TRBV5-6 and TRBJ2-1; D is perhaps TRBD1 (6 bases). Germline V gene sequence: CDR1 SGHDT, CDR2 YYEEEE. This CDR3 comprises 15 residues. Trimming took off 4 bases at V and 3 bases at J, with 14 bases between the two ends. The CDR3 nucleotides read TGTGCCAGCAGCCTCCTGGACAGAGACTACAATGAGCAGTTCTTC. This codes for CASSLLDRDYNEQFF.

The chain uses TRBV23-1 and TRBJ1-1; tentatively, D is TRBD1 (6 bases). TRBV23-1 is an ORF, with its function uncertain. The CDR3 is 13 amino acids. Trimming cost V 8 bases and J 3 bases, with 13 bases left between them. CDR3: CASRDTSYTEAFF. The CDR3 region has the DNA TGCGCCAGCCGGGACACAAGCTACACTGAAGCTTTCTTT.

V usage is TRBV5-1 and J usage is TRBJ2-3, with 10 bases lining up with TRBD2. The CDR3 is 14 residues long. CDR1 and CDR2 (germline): SGHRS, YFSETQ. J was trimmed by 5 bases and V by 1 base; bases with no gene match: 1. DNA of the CDR3: TGCGCCAGCAGCTTGCCTAGCGGGGGAGATACGCAGTATTTT. Its protein product is CASSLPSGGDTQYF.

The rearrangement links TRBV2 to TRBJ1-1; 7 nucleotides agree with TRBD1. Per the germline V gene, CDR1 is SNHLY and CDR2 is FYNNEI. This CDR3 is 14 amino acids long. V was pared by 6 bases and J by 1 base, with 5 bases of the junction left unmatched. CDR3 residues: CASRRDSTNTEAFF. The DNA of the CDR3 is TGTGCCAGCAGACGGGACAGTACGAACACTGAAGCTTTCTTT.